These 16 T cell receptor beta chains came from one sample sequenced in a study of long-term antiretroviral therapy in people with HIV. They ran version v3.0 of the immunoSEQ assay at survey level. Clones were read by immunoSEQ multiplex PCR, and TCRdb kept only the in-frame ones, dropping some. The table includes tens of thousands of clones, around 86% detected once. This specimen consisted of unsorted PBMCs, obtained 0.1 years before starting antiretroviral therapy. All receptors come from a man aged 35-49 years with HIV.

The chain couples TRBV4-1 to TRBJ2-5; D gene unclear. There are 16 residues in the CDR3. The germline CDR1 and CDR2 sequences are MGHRA and YSYEKL. The V end was cut by 0 bases, the J end by 5 bases, with 16 bases between. CDR3 sequence: CASSQDLIGALETQYF. CDR3 nucleotide sequence: TGCGCCAGCAGCCAAGATTTAATCGGAGCCTTGGAGACCCAGTACTTC.

The CDR3 DNA reads as TGTGCCAGCAGTTGGGGCATGAACACTGAAGCTTTCTTT. Residues: CASSWGMNTEAFF. J is TRBJ1-1 and V is TRBV6-5; tentatively, D is TRBD1 (5 bases). The CDR3 contains 13 residues. Germline-derived CDR1 and CDR2 are MNHEY and SVGAGI. Trimming stripped 4 bases from V and 0 bases from J, with 6 bases between.

V gene TRBV9 combines with J gene TRBJ2-5, with D possibly being TRBD1 or TRBD2 (5 bases each). Trimming removed 0 bases at V and 0 bases at J, with 12 bases between. In germline, CDR1 is SGDLS, CDR2 YYNGEE. The CDR3 has 16 residues. The CDR3 protein is CASSVGDGLYQETQYF. DNA of the CDR3: TGTGCCAGCAGCGTAGGGGACGGTTTGTACCAAGAGACCCAGTACTTC.

The chain couples TRBV29-1 to TRBJ2-5, with a weak D call TRBD2 (5 bases). Gene TRBJ2-7 matches the end of the DNA better, so the J call may be wrong. From germline, CDR1 is SQVTM and CDR2 ANQGSEA. There are 12 residues in the CDR3. This CDR3 reads CSVESGRREQYF. Written as DNA, the CDR3 is TGCAGCGTTGAAAGCGGCCGCCGCGAGCAGTACTTC.

The V call is TRBV29-1, the J call TRBJ1-1; no definite D call. The ends were cut back, 7 bases at V and 0 bases at J, with 12 bases in the middle. CDR1 SQVTM and CDR2 ANQGSEA come from the germline V gene. This CDR3 has 13 amino acids. DNA of the CDR3: TGCAGCGGTGATAGACTGCTGAACACTGAAGCTTTCTTT. It translates to CSGDRLLNTEAFF.

This clone was observed a handful of times. The chain links TRBV18 to TRBJ1-2, with a tentative D call TRBD1 (5 bases). The CDR3 has 15 amino acids. The V end lost 3 bases, the J end lost 4 bases, and 15 bases lay between the germline ends. The V gene's germline CDR1 is KGHSH and CDR2 LQKENI. CDR3 DNA: TGTGCCAGCTCACCCCCGGGCTACACAGGCTATGGCTACACCTTC. It encodes CASSPPGYTGYGYTF.

The chain joins TRBV7-2 to TRBJ2-2, with D possibly TRBD1 on 5 matching bases. The V gene's germline CDR1 is SGHTA and CDR2 FQGNSA. V lost 0 bases and J 6 bases, leaving 5 bases between the germline ends. The CDR3 totals 13 residues. The CDR3 nucleotides read TGTGCCAGCAGCTTAGCAGGGGCCGGGGAGCTGTTTTTT. Its protein is CASSLAGAGELFF.

The J gene is TRBJ1-1, the V gene TRBV6-6, with TRBD1 matching over 7 bases. There are 14 residues in the CDR3. V trimming: 5 bases; J trimming: 5 bases; junction bases outside the gene matches: 8. From germline, CDR1 is MNHNY and CDR2 SVGAGI (reference sequence). The CDR3 DNA reads as TGTGCCAGCAGTATAGGGGGCGCGGGGACTGAAGCTTTCTTT. It is translated as CASSIGGAGTEAFF.

The gene calls are TRBV19 and TRBJ2-7, with D perhaps matching TRBD1 or TRBD2 (6 bases each). CDR1 LNHDA and CDR2 SQIVND come from the germline V gene (reference sequence). The CDR3 runs to 15 residues. Between the trimmed V and J ends, which lost 4 bases and 6 bases, there was a span of 19 bases. CDR3 DNA sequence: TGTGCCAGTAGTAGGGGGGCGATCGACGGAGGCGAGCAGTACTTC. Translating it yields CASSRGAIDGGEQYF.

The CDR3 protein is CSADDRGQTLEQFF. In DNA form, the CDR3 reads TGCAGCGCCGATGACAGGGGGCAAACCCTTGAGCAGTTCTTC. The V and J genes are TRBV29-1 and TRBJ2-1, with 10 bases fitting TRBD1. The CDR3 is 14 residues long. The germline V gene encodes CDR1 SQVTM and CDR2 ANQGSEA. Losses at the gene ends were 7 bases for V and 9 bases for J; bases not matched to a gene: 12.

The chain recombines TRBV6-6 with TRBJ2-1; a weak D match, TRBD1 (6 bases). Trimming took off 0 bases at V and 14 bases at J, with 14 bases between the two ends. The germline CDR1 and CDR2 sequences are MNHNY and SVGAGI (reference sequence). The CDR3 extends over 13 amino acids. CDR3 region: CASSYSQDSLKFF. CDR3 nucleotide sequence: TGTGCCAGCAGTTACTCACAGGACAGCCTTAAGTTCTTC.

This chain connects TRBV10-3 to TRBJ2-7; no clear D gene. V was shortened by 10 bases and J by 2 bases, with 6 bases between the two germline ends. The CDR3 is 10 residues long. In germline, CDR1 is ENHRY, CDR2 SYGVKD. The CDR3 protein is CATRAYEQYF. CDR3 DNA: TGTGCCACCCGGGCCTACGAGCAGTACTTC.

The chain links TRBV10-3 to TRBJ2-1; D possibly matches TRBD1 or TRBD2 (6 bases each). V gave up 5 bases and J gave up 4 bases, with 15 bases separating them. This CDR3 spans 15 amino acids. The germline V gene encodes CDR1 ENHRY and CDR2 SYGVKD. CDR3 protein: CAISKGGTGYNEQFF. In nucleotides, the CDR3 is TGTGCCATCAGTAAAGGGGGGACGGGTTACAATGAGCAGTTCTTC.

V gene TRBV5-4 combines with J gene TRBJ2-5; 8 bases are shared with TRBD1. CDR3 length: 14 amino acids. V shed 5 bases and J 6 bases; nucleotides not matched to a gene: 9. Germline CDR1 and CDR2: SGHNT and YYREEE (reference sequence). The CDR3 nucleotides read TGTGCCAGCAGTACTCAGGGGGCAGAAAAGACCCAGTACTTC. Protein product: CASSTQGAEKTQYF.

This chain joins TRBV2 and TRBJ1-1; weak D call: TRBD1 (6 bases). This CDR3 has 14 residues. The germline V gene has CDR1 SNHLY and CDR2 FYNNEI. V gave up 6 bases and J gave up 4 bases, with 15 bases separating them. The CDR3 sequence: CASSPGGRGTEAFF. CDR3 nucleotide sequence: TGTGCCAGCAGCCCGGGGGGGCGGGGCACTGAAGCTTTCTTT.

This sequence joins TRBV6-6 and TRBJ1-2; TRBD1 is a possible D gene (5 bases). The CDR3 totals 13 residues. Trimming pared 2 bases from V and 6 bases from J, leaving 10 bases between. The germline V gene has CDR1 MNHNY and CDR2 SVGAGI (reference sequence). CDR3 DNA: TGTGCCAGCAGTTACGGGGCATCCGATGGCTACACCTTC. It yields the protein CASSYGASDGYTF.